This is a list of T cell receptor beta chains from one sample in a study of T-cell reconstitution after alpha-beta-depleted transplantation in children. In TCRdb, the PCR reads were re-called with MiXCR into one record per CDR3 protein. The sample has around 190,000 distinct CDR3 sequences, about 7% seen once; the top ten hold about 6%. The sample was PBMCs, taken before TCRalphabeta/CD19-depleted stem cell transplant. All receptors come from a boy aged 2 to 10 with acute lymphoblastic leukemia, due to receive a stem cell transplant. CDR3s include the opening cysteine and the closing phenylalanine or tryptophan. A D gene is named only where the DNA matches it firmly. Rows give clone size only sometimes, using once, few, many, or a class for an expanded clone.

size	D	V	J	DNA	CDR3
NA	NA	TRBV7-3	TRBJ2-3	TGTGCCAGCAGCTTAATATCCGGGCCAGGGGATCCCACAGATACGCAGTATTTT	CASSLISGPGDPTDTQYF
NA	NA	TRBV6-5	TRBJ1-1	TGTGCCAGCAGTTACGACGGGCCGAACACTGAAGCTTTCTTT	CASSYDGPNTEAFF
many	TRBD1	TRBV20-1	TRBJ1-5	TGCAGTGCTATCGGGACAGGCCTAAGGGATCAGCCCCAGCATTTT	CSAIGTGLRDQPQHF
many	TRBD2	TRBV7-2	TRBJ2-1	TGTGCCAGCAGCTTCTCTGGGGGAGGGTACAATGAGCAGTTCTTC	CASSFSGGGYNEQFF
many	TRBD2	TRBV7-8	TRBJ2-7	TGTGCCAGCAGCTTGTTACGACCCTCCGGGACTAGCGGCTACGAGCAGTACTTC	CASSLLRPSGTSGYEQYF
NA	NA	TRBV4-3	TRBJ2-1	TGCGCCAGCAGCCAGTTCCGGGACCACTCCTACAATGAGCAGTTCTTC	CASSQFRDHSYNEQFF
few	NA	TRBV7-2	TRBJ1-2	TGTGCCAGCAGCTTCTTCAGGGATGGCTACACCTTC	CASSFFRDGYTF
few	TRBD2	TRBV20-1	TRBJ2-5	TGCAGTGCTAGAGATGGGCGGGGGCAAGAGACCCAGTACTTC	CSARDGRGQETQYF
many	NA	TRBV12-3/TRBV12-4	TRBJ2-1	TGTGCCAGCAGTTTACGCGGGGAAGGCTCCTACAATGAGCAGTTCTTC	CASSLRGEGSYNEQFF
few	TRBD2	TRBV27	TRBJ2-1	TGTGCCAGCAGTCTTACCGGGAGCGGGAGGTTGTTTGAGCAGTTCTTC	CASSLTGSGRLFEQFF
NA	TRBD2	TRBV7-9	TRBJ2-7	TGTGCCAGCAGCTCCGGGACTAGCGGGAGGCTAAGCGAGCAGTACTTC	CASSSGTSGRLSEQYF
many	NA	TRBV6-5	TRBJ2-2	TGTGCCAGCAGTTATTCAGCGACCGGGGAGCTGTTTTTT	CASSYSATGELFF
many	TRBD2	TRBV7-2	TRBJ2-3	TGTGCCAGCAGCTTTACTAGCGGGAGACTCAGAGCAGATACGCAGTATTTT	CASSFTSGRLRADTQYF
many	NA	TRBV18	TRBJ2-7	TGTGCCAGCTCGGTCGGGGCTAGCTCCTACGAGCAGTACTTC	CASSVGASSYEQYF
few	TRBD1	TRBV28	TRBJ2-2	TGTGCCAGCGGACCAGGGGGCCTCCTCTCGAACACCGGGGAGCTGTTTTTT	CASGPGGLLSNTGELFF
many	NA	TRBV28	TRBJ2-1	TGTGCCAGCAGTTTAGTGTCCAATGAGCAGTTCTTC	CASSLVSNEQFF
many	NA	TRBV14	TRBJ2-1	TGTGCCAGTAAGGGCTCCTACAATGAGCAGTTCTTC	CASKGSYNEQFF
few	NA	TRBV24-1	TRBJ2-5	TGTGCCACCAGTGACCGTCCGTGGGACGAGTACTTC	CATSDRPWDEYF
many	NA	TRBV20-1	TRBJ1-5	TGCAGTGCTAGATCGCCCCGGGGGCAGCCCCAGCATTTT	CSARSPRGQPQHF
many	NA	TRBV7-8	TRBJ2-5	TGTGCCAGCAGCCCAAGACAGGGAGGGGAGACCCAGTACTTC	CASSPRQGGETQYF
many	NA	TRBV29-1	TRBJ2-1	TGCAGCGTTGAGACGGGGGACTCCTACAATGAGCAGTTCTTC	CSVETGDSYNEQFF
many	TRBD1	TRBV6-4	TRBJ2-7	TGTGCCAGCAGTGACCCCGACAGGGTTTACGAGCAGTACTTC	CASSDPDRVYEQYF
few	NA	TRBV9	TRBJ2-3	TGTGCCAGCAGCCCACAGACGACTAGGGATACGCAGTATTTT	CASSPQTTRDTQYF
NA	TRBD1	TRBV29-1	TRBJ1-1	TGCAGCGCCCTGGGGGGACAGGGCAGGGCTTTCTTT	CSALGGQGRAFF
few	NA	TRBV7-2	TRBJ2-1	TGTGCCAGCAGCTTAGGCGAGGGCAATGAGCAGTTCTTC	CASSLGEGNEQFF
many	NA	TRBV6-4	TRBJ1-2	TGTGCCAGCAGTGACTCCAACCCCCCCTATGGCTACACCTTC	CASSDSNPPYGYTF
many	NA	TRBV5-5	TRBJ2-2	TGTGCCAGCAGCTTGATGGGGGTATCTAACACCGGGGAGCTGTTTTTT	CASSLMGVSNTGELFF
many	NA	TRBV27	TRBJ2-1	TGTGCCAGCAGTACTTTGGACCAACGGGGTGAGCAGTTCTTC	CASSTLDQRGEQFF
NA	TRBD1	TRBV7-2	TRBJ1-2	TGTGCCAGCAGCCGCACCGGGACAGGCAATAACTATGGCTACACCTTC	CASSRTGTGNNYGYTF
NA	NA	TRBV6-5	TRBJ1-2	TGTGCCAGCAGTTACTCAGGGCTTAACTATGGCTACACCTTC	CASSYSGLNYGYTF
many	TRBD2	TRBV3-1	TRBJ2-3	TGTGCCAGCAGCCAAGATTTCTGGGTAGCGGGGACAGATACGCAGTATTTT	CASSQDFWVAGTDTQYF
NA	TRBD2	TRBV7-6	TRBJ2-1	TGTGCCAGCAGCGTCCGCGGGGGGGTTGGGTACAATGAGCAGTTCTTC	CASSVRGGVGYNEQFF
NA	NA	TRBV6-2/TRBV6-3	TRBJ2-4	TGTGCCAGCAGTTCAAGACAGATTCAGTACTTC	CASSSRQIQYF
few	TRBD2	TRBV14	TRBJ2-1	TGTGCCAGCAGCCAAGATTACAGACTAGCGGGGGCCACCTACAATGAGCAGTTCTTC	CASSQDYRLAGATYNEQFF
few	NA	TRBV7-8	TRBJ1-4	TGTGCCAGCAGCCCTAGGGGCCTTAATGAAAAACTGTTTTTT	CASSPRGLNEKLFF
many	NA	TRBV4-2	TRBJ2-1	TGTGCCAGCAGCCAAGACGTACGCGGTAGCTCCTACAATGAGCAGTTCTTC	CASSQDVRGSSYNEQFF
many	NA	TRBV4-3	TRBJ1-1	TGCGCCAGCAGCCAAGAGGACAGGAACACTGAAGCTTTCTTT	CASSQEDRNTEAFF
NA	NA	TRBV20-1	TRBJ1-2	TGCAGTGCTAGAGATTTTGGCAGGGGCCATGGCTACACCTTC	CSARDFGRGHGYTF
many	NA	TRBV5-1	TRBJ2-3	TGCGCCACCCGCCGGGGGGCCACTAGCACAGATACGCAGTATTTT	CATRRGATSTDTQYF
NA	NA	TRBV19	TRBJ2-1	TGTGCCAGTAGTATAGGTTGCTTCTGCTCCTACAATGAGCAGTTCTTC	CASSIGCFCSYNEQFF
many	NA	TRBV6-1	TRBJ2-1	TGTGCCAGCACCCTAACTAGTTCCCCCCATGAGCAGTTCTTC	CASTLTSSPHEQFF
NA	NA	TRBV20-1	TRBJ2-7	TGCAGTGCTGGCGTAGGGGTCGAGCAGTACTTC	CSAGVGVEQYF
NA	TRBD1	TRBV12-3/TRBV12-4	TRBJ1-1	TGTGCCAGCAGTTCAGCCCCACAGGGGTACATGAACACTGAAGCTTTCTTT	CASSSAPQGYMNTEAFF
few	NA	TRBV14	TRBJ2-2	TGTGCCAGCAGCCAACCCAGCAGTAAGCTGTTTTTT	CASSQPSSKLFF
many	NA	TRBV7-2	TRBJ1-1	TGTGCCAGCAGCTCACAGCCGAACACTGAAGCTTTCTTT	CASSSQPNTEAFF
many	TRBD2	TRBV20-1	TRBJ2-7	TGCAGTGCTAGAAACCCTGCCGGGACTAGCGACTACGAGCAGTACTTC	CSARNPAGTSDYEQYF
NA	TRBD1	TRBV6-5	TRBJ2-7	TGTGCCAGCAGTTACTCGGACAGGGTAAGGGACGAGCAGTACTTC	CASSYSDRVRDEQYF
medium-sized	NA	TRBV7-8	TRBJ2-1	TGTGCCAGCAGCTTATCGCCCTGGGACGGTGAGCAGTTCTTC	CASSLSPWDGEQFF
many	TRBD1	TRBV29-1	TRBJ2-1	TGCAGCGTAGACAGGGGCCAGTACAATGAGCAGTTCTTC	CSVDRGQYNEQFF
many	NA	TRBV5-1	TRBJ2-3	TGCGCCAGCAGCTTGCTGGCAGTTGATACGCAGTATTTT	CASSLLAVDTQYF
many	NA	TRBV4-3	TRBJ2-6	TGCGCCAGCAGCCAAGACCCCCGGACTGGGGCCAACGTCCTGACTTTC	CASSQDPRTGANVLTF
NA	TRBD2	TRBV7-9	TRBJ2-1	TGTGCCAGCAGCTTCGGGACTAGTCACAATGAGCAGTTCTTC	CASSFGTSHNEQFF
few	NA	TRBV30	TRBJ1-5	TGTGCCTGGAGTACAGGACTCGATCAGCCCCAGCATTTT	CAWSTGLDQPQHF
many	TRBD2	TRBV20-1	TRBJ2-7	TGCAGTGCTCCGACTAGCGGGAGGTTCACTCCGACCCAAACCTACGAGCAGTACTTC	CSAPTSGRFTPTQTYEQYF